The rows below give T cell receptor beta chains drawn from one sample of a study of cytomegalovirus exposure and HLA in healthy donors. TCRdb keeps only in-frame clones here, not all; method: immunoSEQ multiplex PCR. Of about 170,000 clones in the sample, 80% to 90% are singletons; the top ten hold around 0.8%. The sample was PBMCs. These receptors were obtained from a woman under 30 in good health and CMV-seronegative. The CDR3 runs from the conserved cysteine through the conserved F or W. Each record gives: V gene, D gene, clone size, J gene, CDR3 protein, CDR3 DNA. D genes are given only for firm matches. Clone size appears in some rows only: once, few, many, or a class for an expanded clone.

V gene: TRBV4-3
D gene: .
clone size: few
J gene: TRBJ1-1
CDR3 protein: CASSQEVQNGAFF
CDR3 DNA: TGCGCCAGCAGCCAAGAAGTCCAGAATGGAGCTTTCTTT

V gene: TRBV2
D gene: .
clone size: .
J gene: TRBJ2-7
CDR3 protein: CASRSGEVITHEQYF
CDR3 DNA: TGTGCCAGCAGGTCCGGAGAGGTCATTACCCACGAGCAGTACTTC

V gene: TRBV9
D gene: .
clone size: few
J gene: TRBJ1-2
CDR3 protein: CASSVGRTVGGYTF
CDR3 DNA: TGTGCCAGCAGCGTAGGAAGGACAGTGGGCGGCTACACCTTC

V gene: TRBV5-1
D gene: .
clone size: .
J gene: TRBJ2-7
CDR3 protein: CASAPTGPAYEQYF
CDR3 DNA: TGCGCCAGCGCTCCTACAGGGCCCGCCTACGAGCAGTACTTC

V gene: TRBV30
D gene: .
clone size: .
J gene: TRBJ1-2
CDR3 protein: CAWSSTVFSYGYTF
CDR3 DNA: TGTGCCTGGAGTTCTACAGTATTCAGCTATGGCTACACCTTC

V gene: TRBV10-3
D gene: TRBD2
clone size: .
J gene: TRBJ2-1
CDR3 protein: CAISNLAGALKNEQFF
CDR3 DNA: TGTGCCATCAGCAACCTAGCGGGAGCTTTAAAAAATGAGCAGTTCTTC

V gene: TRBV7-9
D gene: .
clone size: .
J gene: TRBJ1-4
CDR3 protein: CASSLADTSNEKLFF
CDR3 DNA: TGTGCCAGCAGCTTGGCCGACACTTCAAATGAAAAACTGTTTTTT

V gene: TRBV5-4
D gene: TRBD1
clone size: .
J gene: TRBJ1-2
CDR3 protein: CASSLPGGYGYTF
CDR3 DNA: TGTGCCAGCAGCTTGCCAGGGGGATATGGCTACACCTTC

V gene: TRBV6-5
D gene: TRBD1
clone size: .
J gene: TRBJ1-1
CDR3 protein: CASSYGQGATEAFF
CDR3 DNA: TGTGCCAGCAGTTACGGACAGGGGGCGACTGAAGCTTTCTTT

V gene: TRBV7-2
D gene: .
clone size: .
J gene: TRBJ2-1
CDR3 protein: CASSFDRSNEQFF
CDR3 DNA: TGTGCCAGCAGCTTCGACAGGAGTAATGAGCAGTTCTTC

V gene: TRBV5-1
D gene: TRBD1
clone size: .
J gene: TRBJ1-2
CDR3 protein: CASKSTGGAPNYGYTF
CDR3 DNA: TGCGCCAGCAAGTCGACAGGGGGCGCCCCTAACTATGGCTACACCTTC

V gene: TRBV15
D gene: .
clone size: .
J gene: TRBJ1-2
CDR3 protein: CATSRGKGGDGYTF
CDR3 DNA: TGTGCCACCAGCAGAGGGAAAGGGGGGGATGGCTACACCTTC

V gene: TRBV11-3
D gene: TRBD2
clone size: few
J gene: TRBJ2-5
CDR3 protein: CASSSYPGLAGVGETQYF
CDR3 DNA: TGTGCCAGCAGCTCCTACCCGGGACTAGCGGGAGTTGGAGAGACCCAGTACTTC

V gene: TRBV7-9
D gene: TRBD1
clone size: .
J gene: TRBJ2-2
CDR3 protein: CSSSRGTGRPGELFF
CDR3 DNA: TGTTCCAGCAGCCGAGGGACAGGGAGGCCCGGGGAGCTGTTTTTT

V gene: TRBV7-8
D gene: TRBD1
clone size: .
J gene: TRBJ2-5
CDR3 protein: CASSLAGQRETQYF
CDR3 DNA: TGTGCCAGCAGCTTAGCGGGACAGCGGGAGACCCAGTACTTC

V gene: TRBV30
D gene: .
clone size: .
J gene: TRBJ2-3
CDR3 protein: CAWSGGVFTDTQYF
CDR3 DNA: TGTGCCTGGAGTGGGGGCGTATTCACAGATACGCAGTATTTT

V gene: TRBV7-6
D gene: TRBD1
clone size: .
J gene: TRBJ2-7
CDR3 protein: CASSLGQGGREQYF
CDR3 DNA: TGTGCCAGCAGCTTAGGACAGGGGGGTCGCGAGCAGTACTTC

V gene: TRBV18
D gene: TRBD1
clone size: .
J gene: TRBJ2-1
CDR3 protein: CASSPPGTGNEQFF
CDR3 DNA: TGTGCCAGCTCACCACCGGGGACAGGGAATGAGCAGTTCTTC

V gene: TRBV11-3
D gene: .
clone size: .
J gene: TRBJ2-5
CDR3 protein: CASSPRDSQETQYF
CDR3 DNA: TGTGCCAGCAGCCCCCGGGACTCACAAGAGACCCAGTACTTC

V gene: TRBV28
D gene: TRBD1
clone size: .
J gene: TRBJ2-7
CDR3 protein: CASSPTPGTGDAEQYF
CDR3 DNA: TGTGCCAGCAGTCCAACCCCCGGGACAGGGGATGCCGAGCAGTACTTC

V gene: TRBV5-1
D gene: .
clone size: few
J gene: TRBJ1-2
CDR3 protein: CASSLIVGEGYTF
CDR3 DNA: TGCGCCAGCAGCTTGATTGTCGGGGAGGGCTACACCTTC

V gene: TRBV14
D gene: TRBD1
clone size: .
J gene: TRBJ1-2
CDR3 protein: CASSTGTGFGYTF
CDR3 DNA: TGTGCCAGCAGCACTGGGACAGGGTTCGGCTACACCTTC

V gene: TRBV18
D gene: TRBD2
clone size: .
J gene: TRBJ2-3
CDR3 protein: CASSPVAGGPGTDTQYF
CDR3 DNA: TGTGCCAGCTCACCCGTAGCGGGAGGGCCGGGCACAGATACGCAGTATTTT

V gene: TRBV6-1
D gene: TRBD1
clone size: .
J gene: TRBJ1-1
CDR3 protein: CASSDTGVGTEAFF
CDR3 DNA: TGTGCCAGCAGCGATACAGGGGTCGGCACTGAAGCTTTCTTT

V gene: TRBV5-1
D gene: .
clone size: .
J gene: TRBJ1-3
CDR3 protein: CASSKPTSAGNTIYF
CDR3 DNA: TGCGCCAGCAGCAAACCCACGTCAGCGGGAAACACCATATATTTT

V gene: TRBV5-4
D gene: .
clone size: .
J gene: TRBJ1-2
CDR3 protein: CASSHTGQFYGYTF
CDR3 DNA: TGTGCCAGCAGCCATACAGGACAGTTCTATGGCTACACCTTC

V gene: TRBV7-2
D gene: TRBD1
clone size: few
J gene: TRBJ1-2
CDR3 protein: CASGQGYGYTF
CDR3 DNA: TGTGCCAGTGGACAGGGCTATGGCTACACCTTC

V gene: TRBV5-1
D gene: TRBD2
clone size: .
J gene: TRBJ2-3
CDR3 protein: CASSPLAGVSDGDTQYF
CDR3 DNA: TGCGCCAGCAGCCCGTTAGCGGGTGTGTCTGACGGAGATACGCAGTATTTT

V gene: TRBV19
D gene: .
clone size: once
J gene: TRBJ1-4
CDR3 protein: CASSIGGGKNEKLFF
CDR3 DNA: TGTGCCAGTAGTATAGGAGGCGGAAAAAATGAAAAACTGTTTTTT

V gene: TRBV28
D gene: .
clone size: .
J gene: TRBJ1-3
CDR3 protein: CASSLESSGNTIYF
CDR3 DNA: TGTGCCAGCAGTCTAGAGAGCTCTGGAAACACCATATATTTT

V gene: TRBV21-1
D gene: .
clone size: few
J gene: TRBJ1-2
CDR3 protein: CASSKTQVGFYGYTF
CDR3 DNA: TGTGCCAGCAGCAAAACCCAGGTAGGTTTCTATGGCTACACCTTC

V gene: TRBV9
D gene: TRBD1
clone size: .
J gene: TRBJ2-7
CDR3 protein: CASRGDRGYEQYF
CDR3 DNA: TGTGCCAGCAGAGGGGACAGGGGCTACGAGCAGTACTTC

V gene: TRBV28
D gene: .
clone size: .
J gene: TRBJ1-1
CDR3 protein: CASSSSGIMNTEAFF
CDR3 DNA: TGTGCCAGCAGCTCCTCGGGGATCATGAACACTGAAGCTTTCTTT

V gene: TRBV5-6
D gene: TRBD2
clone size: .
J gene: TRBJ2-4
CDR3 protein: CASSLGGAGGLQYF
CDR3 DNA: TGTGCCAGCAGCTTGGGCGGGGCGGGAGGGCTTCAGTACTTC

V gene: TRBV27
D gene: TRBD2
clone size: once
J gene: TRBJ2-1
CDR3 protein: CASSLYAGEDNEQFF
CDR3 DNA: TGTGCCAGCAGTTTATACGCGGGAGAAGACAATGAGCAATTCTTC

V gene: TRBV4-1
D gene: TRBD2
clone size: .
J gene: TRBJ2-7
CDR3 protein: CASSQGLAGFYEQYF
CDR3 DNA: TGCGCCAGCAGCCAGGGGCTAGCGGGGTTCTACGAGCAGTACTTC

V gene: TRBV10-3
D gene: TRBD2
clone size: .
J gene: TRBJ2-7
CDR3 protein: CAISDGGGEQYF
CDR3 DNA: TGTGCCATCAGTGATGGGGGGGGCGAGCAGTACTTC

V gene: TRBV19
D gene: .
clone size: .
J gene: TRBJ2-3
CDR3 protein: CASSRNSRDTQYF
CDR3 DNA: TGTGCCAGCTCTAGAAATAGTAGAGATACGCAGTATTTT

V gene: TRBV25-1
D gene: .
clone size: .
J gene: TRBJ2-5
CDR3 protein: CASSIFDKETQYF
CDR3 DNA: TGTGCCAGCAGCATCTTCGACAAAGAGACCCAGTACTTC

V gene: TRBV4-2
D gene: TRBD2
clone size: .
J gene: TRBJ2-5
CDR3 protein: CASSLRSGGQETQYF
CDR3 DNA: TGTGCCAGCAGCCTGCGATCGGGAGGGCAGGAGACCCAGTACTTC

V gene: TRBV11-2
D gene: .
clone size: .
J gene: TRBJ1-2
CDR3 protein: CASSSDRNYGYTF
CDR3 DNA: TGTGCCAGCAGCTCAGACAGGAACTATGGCTACACCTTC

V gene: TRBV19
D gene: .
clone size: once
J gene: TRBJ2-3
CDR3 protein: CASSIEGASTDTQYF
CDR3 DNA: TGTGCCAGTAGTATAGAGGGCGCAAGCACAGATACGCAGTATTTT

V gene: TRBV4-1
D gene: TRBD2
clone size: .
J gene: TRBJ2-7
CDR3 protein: CASSQDHGQPGAGEQYF
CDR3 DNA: TGCGCCAGCAGCCAAGATCATGGGCAGCCCGGAGCGGGGGAGCAGTACTTC

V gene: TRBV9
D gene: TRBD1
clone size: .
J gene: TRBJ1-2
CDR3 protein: CASSVLPADRGNGYTF
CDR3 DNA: TGTGCCAGCAGCGTACTCCCCGCGGACAGGGGAAATGGCTACACCTTC

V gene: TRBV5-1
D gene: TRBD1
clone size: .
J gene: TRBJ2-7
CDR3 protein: CASSFQGQGAGDDSYEQYF
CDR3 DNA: TGCGCCAGCAGCTTTCAGGGACAGGGCGCGGGAGACGACTCCTACGAGCAGTACTTC

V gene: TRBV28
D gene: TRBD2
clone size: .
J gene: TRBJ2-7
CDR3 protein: CASSFSGRMNEQYF
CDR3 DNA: TGTGCCAGCAGTTTTAGCGGGAGAATGAACGAGCAGTACTTC

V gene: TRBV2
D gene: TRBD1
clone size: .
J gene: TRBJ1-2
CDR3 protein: CASLLSRDRVGDGYTF
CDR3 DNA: TGTGCCAGCCTCCTGTCCCGGGACAGGGTCGGGGATGGCTACACCTTC

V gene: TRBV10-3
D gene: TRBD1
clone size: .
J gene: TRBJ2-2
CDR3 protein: CAISSGQGYTGELFF
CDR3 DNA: TGTGCCATCAGTTCGGGACAGGGGTACACCGGGGAGCTGTTTTTT

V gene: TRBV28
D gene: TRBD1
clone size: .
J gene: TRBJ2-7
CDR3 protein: CASTSSPEGASYEQYF
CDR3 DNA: TGTGCCAGCACCTCTTCTCCCGAGGGGGCCTCCTACGAGCAGTACTTC

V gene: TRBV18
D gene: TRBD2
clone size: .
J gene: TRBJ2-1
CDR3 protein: CASSPQSGRGTNEQFF
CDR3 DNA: TGTGCCAGCTCACCACAAAGCGGGAGGGGAACCAATGAGCAGTTCTTC

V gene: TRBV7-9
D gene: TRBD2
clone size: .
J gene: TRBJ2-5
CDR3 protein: CASSQRLAGYQETQYF
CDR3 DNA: TGTGCCAGCAGCCAAAGACTAGCGGGGTACCAAGAGACCCAGTACTTC